A single sample is the source of the 27 T cell receptor beta chains below, sequenced in a study of memory CD8 T cells in hepatitis C reinfection. The sample's time point: peak reinfection, 3 to 8 weeks after reinfection detection. Sorted cells were sequenced directly ex vivo without any in vitro expansion. Generated by immunoSEQ multiplex PCR, the TCRdb table keeps only in-frame clones and is missing some. The table includes tens of thousands of clones, approximately 87% detected once. Sequencing was done on a sample of naive CD8+ T cells sorted from blood. All receptors derive from a man aged 18-30 years with hepatitis C virus infection.

The chain is built from TRBV5-1 and TRBJ2-1, with TRBD2 matching over 12 bases. Trimming cost V 0 bases and J 5 bases; bases outside gene matches: 0. CDR3 length: 15 amino acids. Germline loops: CDR1 SGHRS, CDR2 YFSETQ. The CDR3 bases are TGCGCCAGCAGCTTGGGACTAGCGGGAGACAATGAGCAGTTCTTC. This encodes CASSLGLAGDNEQFF.

The rearrangement links TRBV4-1 to TRBJ2-7; TRBD1 matches at 12 bases. CDR3 length: 15 amino acids. Germline loops: CDR1 MGHRA, CDR2 YSYEKL. V lost 5 bases, J lost 3 bases, and 5 bases stayed unmatched. In nucleotides, the CDR3 is TGCGCCAGCAGCGAGGGACAGGGGGCGAACTACGAGCAGTACTTC. Translation: CASSEGQGANYEQYF.

This clone was found once. The chain joins TRBV29-1 to TRBJ2-5; 8 nucleotides agree with TRBD2. V was clipped by 2 bases and J by 5 bases; unmatched bases: 7. The germline V gene encodes CDR1 SQVTM and CDR2 ANQGSEA. The CDR3 extends over 14 amino acids. DNA for the CDR3: TGCAGCGTTGAAAGTCGGGGGGGCGGGGAGACCCAGTACTTC. It yields the protein CSVESRGGGETQYF.

The chain uses TRBV4-1 and TRBJ2-3; D gene ambiguous. V was pared by 2 bases and J by 3 bases, with 6 bases between. This CDR3 region has 13 residues. Germline V gene data show CDR1 as MGHRA and CDR2 as YSYEKL. Here the CDR3 DNA reads TGCGCCAGCAGCCAAATCGTGACAGATACGCAGTATTTT. Translation: CASSQIVTDTQYF.

This clone was seen only a few times. V usage is TRBV5-1 and J usage is TRBJ2-7; 8 positions match TRBD2. The trim removed 4 bases at V and 6 bases at J, leaving 9 bases unmatched. Germline V CDR1 and CDR2: SGHRS, YFSETQ. The CDR3 consists of 14 residues. CDR3 amino acids: CASSPGLDPLEQYF. Here the CDR3 DNA reads TGCGCCAGCAGCCCGGGACTAGATCCCCTCGAGCAGTACTTC. Full variable domain (missing parts from reference TRBV5-1 and TRBJ2-7): KAGVTQTPRYLIKTRGQQVTLSCSPISGHRSVSWYQQTPGQGLQFLFEYFSETQRNKGNFPGRFSGRQFSNSRSEMNVSTLELGDSALYLCASSPGLDPLEQYFGPGTRLTVT.

The rearrangement links TRBV29-1 to TRBJ2-5, with 10 bases fitting TRBD2. The J segment lost 0 bases and the V segment lost 7 bases, leaving 8 bases of the junction unmatched. The CDR3 is 15 residues long. Germline-derived CDR1 and CDR2 are SQVTM and ANQGSEA. The chain's CDR3 is CSAHILAGDQETQYF. The CDR3, as DNA: TGCAGCGCCCATATTCTAGCGGGGGACCAAGAGACCCAGTACTTC.

A single count supports this clone. The chain joins TRBV2 to TRBJ2-1; TRBD2 aligns across 9 bases. Germline trimming cut 5 bases from V and 1 base from J; bases unmatched to any gene: 21. The CDR3 runs 21 residues. CDR1 and CDR2 (germline): SNHLY, FYNNEI. Written as DNA, the CDR3 is TGTGCCAGCAGTTCCGAGACTAGCGGTTTATTTACCGAGAAGTCCTACAATGAGCAGTTCTTC. It yields the protein CASSSETSGLFTEKSYNEQFF.

V usage is TRBV27 and J usage is TRBJ2-7, with 8 bases fitting TRBD1. This CDR3 comprises 14 residues. CDR1 MNHEY and CDR2 SMNVEV come from the germline V gene (reference sequence). Losses at the gene ends were 4 bases for V and 5 bases for J; bases not matched to a gene: 7. CDR3 in amino acids: CASSSDRAVHEQYF. CDR3 nucleotides: TGTGCCAGCAGTTCGGACAGGGCCGTCCACGAGCAGTACTTC.

The chain joins TRBV27 to TRBJ2-1; 14 nucleotides align to TRBD2. The CDR3 spans 18 residues. The germline V gene encodes CDR1 MNHEY and CDR2 SMNVEV (reference sequence). J was trimmed by 12 bases and V by 4 bases; bases with no gene match: 17. CDR3 amino acids: CASSSPTSGRAIDDGQFF. For the CDR3, the DNA is TGTGCCAGCAGTTCCCCGACTAGCGGGAGGGCCATTGATGATGGGCAGTTCTTC.

This clone was recorded only once. This rearrangement joins TRBV6-5 to TRBJ2-1; 10 bases are shared with TRBD2. V lost 0 bases, J lost 10 bases, and 9 bases stayed unmatched. The CDR3 spans 16 residues. Looked up from germline, CDR1 is MNHEY and CDR2 is SVGAGI. CDR3 amino acids: CASSYSVGLAGEEQFF. Written as DNA, the CDR3 is TGTGCCAGCAGTTACTCGGTAGGCCTAGCGGGAGAAGAGCAGTTCTTC.

V is TRBV6-1 and J is TRBJ2-3; D is perhaps TRBD2 (6 bases). Trimming took 1 base from V and 6 from J, leaving 17 bases between them. This CDR3 is 16 amino acids long. The germline V gene has CDR1 MNHNS and CDR2 SASEGT. The chain's CDR3 is CASSEDPGRGSDTQYF. As DNA, the CDR3 is TGTGCCAGCAGTGAAGATCCGGGACGGGGGTCGGATACGCAGTATTTT.

J is TRBJ1-2 and V is TRBV27, with D hard to call. CDR1 is MNHEY, CDR2 SMNVEV, per germline (reference sequence). CDR3 length equals 12 residues. Trimming pared 5 bases from V and 6 bases from J, leaving 10 bases between. The CDR3 sequence: CASSAYGDGYTF. In nucleotides, the CDR3 is TGTGCCAGCAGTGCCTACGGGGATGGCTACACCTTC.

The count of this clone is one. V gene TRBV2 combines with J gene TRBJ2-5, with a weak D call TRBD2 (5 bases). The length of the CDR3 is 15 residues. Deletions cut 1 base from V and 1 base from J, with 10 bases between. Germline CDR1 SNHLY, CDR2 FYNNEI. The CDR3 loop reads CASSEGSVGQETQYF. CDR3 nucleotide sequence: TGTGCCAGCAGTGAAGGTAGCGTGGGCCAAGAGACCCAGTACTTC.

V and J are TRBV11-2 and TRBJ2-2, with 13 bases identical to TRBD2. The germline CDR1 and CDR2 sequences are SGHAT and FQNNGV. The CDR3 consists of 16 residues. Unmatched junction bases numbered 1, after V lost 3 bases and J lost 3 bases. DNA for the CDR3: TGTGCCAGCAGCTTCGGACTAGCGGGAGACACCGGGGAGCTGTTTTTT. Its protein is CASSFGLAGDTGELFF.

This rearrangement joins TRBV6-1 to TRBJ2-7; D is ambiguous. Germline loops: CDR1 MNHNS, CDR2 SASEGT. This CDR3 is built from 14 residues. V lost 2 bases to trimming and J lost 3 bases, with 11 bases between them. In nucleotides, the CDR3 is TGTGCCAGCAGTGAATCGCGAGTTTTCTACGAGCAGTACTTC. Translating gives CASSESRVFYEQYF.

The chain has TRBV25-1 and TRBJ2-7, with D unresolved. The V end was cut by 4 bases, the J end by 0 bases, with 7 bases between. This CDR3 comprises 13 residues. Germline assignment: CDR1 MGHDK and CDR2 SYGVNS. CDR3 DNA: TGTGCCAGCAGTGGTCCGAGCTCCTACGAGCAGTACTTC. This sequence encodes CASSGPSSYEQYF.

V and J are TRBV19 and TRBJ2-7, with 9 bases matching TRBD1. J gave up 0 bases and V 6 bases, and 9 bases lay outside the gene matches. Germline V gene lookup returns CDR1 LNHDA and CDR2 SQIVND (reference sequence). The CDR3 has 16 amino acids. Written as DNA, the CDR3 is TGTGCCAGTAGGACACAGGGGGCGTCCGACTCCTACGAGCAGTACGTC. Encoded protein: CASRTQGASDSYEQYV.

The chain combines TRBV7-6 with TRBJ2-3, with TRBD2 matching 8 bases. Germline loops: CDR1 SGHVS, CDR2 FNYEAQ. The trim removed 3 bases at V and 0 bases at J, leaving 5 bases unmatched. The length of the CDR3 is 16 residues. The CDR3 spells CASSFPSGGSTDTQYF. As DNA, the CDR3 is TGTGCCAGCAGCTTCCCCAGCGGGGGTAGCACAGATACGCAGTATTTT.

The chain recombines TRBV4-1 with TRBJ2-1; 8 nucleotides agree with TRBD2. Trimming took 1 base from V and 6 from J; bases not matched to a gene: 8. The CDR3 has 16 amino acids. The germline V gene encodes CDR1 MGHRA and CDR2 YSYEKL. CDR3 amino acids: CASSQGAGGGFNEQFF. The CDR3 coding sequence is TGCGCCAGCAGCCAAGGAGCCGGGGGGGGTTTCAATGAGCAGTTCTTC.

V is TRBV19 and J is TRBJ2-3; TRBD2 aligns across 13 bases. In germline, CDR1 is LNHDA, CDR2 SQIVND (reference sequence). The CDR3 sequence is 16 residues long. The V segment lost 4 bases and the J segment 3 bases; nucleotides outside the gene matches: 4. The chain's CDR3 is CASSTGLAGRTDTQYF. The DNA of the CDR3 is TGTGCCAGTAGTACGGGACTAGCGGGGAGAACAGATACGCAGTATTTT.

This chain joins TRBV19 and TRBJ2-1; D unclear. The CDR3 is made up of 12 amino acids. Trimming cost V 3 bases and J 4 bases, with 4 bases left between them. The germline CDR1 and CDR2 sequences are LNHDA and SQIVND (reference sequence). The CDR3 reads CASSIPYNEQFF. CDR3 nucleotide sequence: TGTGCCAGTAGTATCCCTTACAATGAGCAGTTCTTC.

CDR3 sequence: CASLADDWPNTGELFF. In nucleotides, the CDR3 is TGTGCCAGCCTGGCCGACGACTGGCCCAACACCGGGGAGCTGTTTTTT. The chain recombines TRBV6-6 with TRBJ2-2, with D unclear. Trimming removed 8 bases from V and 2 bases from J, with 18 bases in between. This CDR3 is built from 16 residues. In germline, CDR1 is MNHNY, CDR2 SVGAGI (reference sequence).

V gene TRBV7-8 combines with J gene TRBJ2-5; 11 bases are a match to TRBD2. The V segment lost 4 bases and the J segment 8 bases; nucleotides outside the gene matches: 9. CDR1 SGHVS and CDR2 FQNEAQ come from the germline V gene. This CDR3 contains 15 residues. CDR3 residues: CASSSSGGPKNTQYF. CDR3 bases: TGTGCCAGCAGCTCTAGCGGGGGGCCCAAGAATACCCAGTACTTC.

CDR3 region: CASSRRDSENTEAFF. The CDR3 coding sequence is TGCGCCAGCAGCCGCAGGGACAGCGAGAACACTGAAGCTTTCTTT. The genes are TRBV4-1 and TRBJ1-1, with TRBD1 matching over 7 bases. J lost 1 base, V lost 4 bases, and 6 bases had no gene match. The germline V gene has CDR1 MGHRA and CDR2 YSYEKL. The CDR3 consists of 15 residues.

This chain connects TRBV4-1 to TRBJ1-1; tentative D call: TRBD1 (5 bases). Germline-derived CDR1 and CDR2 are MGHRA and YSYEKL. The V and J ends lost 3 bases and 2 bases respectively, with 13 bases between them. CDR3 length equals 15 residues. The CDR3 DNA sequence: TGCGCCAGCAGCCAGCCCCCCGACAGTAACACTGAAGCTTTCTTT. Translating gives CASSQPPDSNTEAFF.

This clone appeared once. The chain uses TRBV10-1 and TRBJ2-3; 7 bases align to TRBD1. The CDR3 runs to 17 residues. Trimming at V came to 0 bases and at J to 2 bases, leaving 8 bases not matched to a gene. Germline V gene sequence: CDR1 WNHNN, CDR2 SYGVQD (reference sequence). In DNA, the CDR3 is TGCGCCAGCAGTGAGTCAGCCAGGGGGTTCTACACAGATACGCAGTATTTT. Its protein product is CASSESARGFYTDTQYF.

This clone was recorded once. This rearrangement joins TRBV29-1 to TRBJ1-1; D is perhaps TRBD1 (5 bases). The V end lost 5 bases, the J end lost 6 bases, and 13 bases lay between the germline ends. The CDR3 runs to 12 residues. Germline V gene lookup returns CDR1 SQVTM and CDR2 ANQGSEA. The CDR3 spells CSVLSKGSEAFF. DNA of the CDR3: TGCAGCGTTCTCTCAAAGGGGTCTGAAGCTTTCTTT.